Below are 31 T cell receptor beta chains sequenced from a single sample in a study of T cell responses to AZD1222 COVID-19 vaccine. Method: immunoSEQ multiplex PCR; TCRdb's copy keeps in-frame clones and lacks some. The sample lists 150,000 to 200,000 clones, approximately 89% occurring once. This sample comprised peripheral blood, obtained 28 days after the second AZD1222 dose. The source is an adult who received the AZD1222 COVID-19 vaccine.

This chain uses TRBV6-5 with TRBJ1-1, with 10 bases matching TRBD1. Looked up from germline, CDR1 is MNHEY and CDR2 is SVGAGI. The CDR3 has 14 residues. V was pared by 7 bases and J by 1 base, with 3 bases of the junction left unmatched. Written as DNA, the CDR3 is TGTGCCAGCAACAGGGACAGGGGGAACACTGAAGCTTTCTTT. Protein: CASNRDRGNTEAFF.

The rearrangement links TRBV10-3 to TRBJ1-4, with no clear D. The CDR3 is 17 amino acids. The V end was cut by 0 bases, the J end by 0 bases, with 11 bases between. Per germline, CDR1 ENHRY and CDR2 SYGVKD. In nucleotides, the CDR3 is TGTGCCATCAGTGAGTCCTGGGATAGGGCAACTAATGAAAAACTGTTTTTT. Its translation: CAISESWDRATNEKLFF.

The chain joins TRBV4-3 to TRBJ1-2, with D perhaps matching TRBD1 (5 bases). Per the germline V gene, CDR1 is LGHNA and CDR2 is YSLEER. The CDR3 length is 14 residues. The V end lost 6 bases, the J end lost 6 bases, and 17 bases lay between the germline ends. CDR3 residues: CASSPDSRADGYTF. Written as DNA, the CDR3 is TGCGCCAGCAGTCCCGACAGCCGAGCTGATGGCTACACCTTC.

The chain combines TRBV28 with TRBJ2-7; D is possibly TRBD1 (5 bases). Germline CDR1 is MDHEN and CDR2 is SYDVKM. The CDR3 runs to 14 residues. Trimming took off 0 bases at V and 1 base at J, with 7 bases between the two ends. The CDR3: CASSLWAGSYEQYF. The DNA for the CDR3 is TGTGCCAGCAGTTTATGGGCAGGGTCCTACGAGCAGTACTTC.

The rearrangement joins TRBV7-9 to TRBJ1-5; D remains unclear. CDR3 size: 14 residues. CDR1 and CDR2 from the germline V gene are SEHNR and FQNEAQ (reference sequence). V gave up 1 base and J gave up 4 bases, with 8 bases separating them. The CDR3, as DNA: TGTGCCAGCAGCTTAGGGGTAGGAAATCAGCCCCAGCATTTT. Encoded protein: CASSLGVGNQPQHF. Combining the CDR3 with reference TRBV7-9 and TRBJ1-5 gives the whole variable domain DTGVSQNPRHKITKRGQNVTFRCDPISEHNRLYWYRQTLGQGPEFLTYFQNEAQLEKSRLLSDRFSAERPKGSFSTLEIQRTEQGDSAMYLCASSLGVGNQPQHFGDGTRLSIL.

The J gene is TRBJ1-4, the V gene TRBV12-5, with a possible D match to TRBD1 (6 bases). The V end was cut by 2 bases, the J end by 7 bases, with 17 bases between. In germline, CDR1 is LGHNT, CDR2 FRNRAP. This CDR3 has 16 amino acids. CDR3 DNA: TGTGCTAGTGGTTTGAACAGGGTAGGTAGAGGTGAAAAACTGTTTTTT. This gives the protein CASGLNRVGRGEKLFF.

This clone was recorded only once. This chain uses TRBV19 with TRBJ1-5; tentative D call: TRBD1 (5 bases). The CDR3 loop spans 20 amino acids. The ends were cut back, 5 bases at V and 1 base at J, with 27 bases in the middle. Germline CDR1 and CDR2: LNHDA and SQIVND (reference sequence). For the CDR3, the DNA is TGTGCCAGTAGTTTCTACTGGGCGAAACCGGGACTCGCGAGCAATCAGCCCCAGCATTTT. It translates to CASSFYWAKPGLASNQPQHF.

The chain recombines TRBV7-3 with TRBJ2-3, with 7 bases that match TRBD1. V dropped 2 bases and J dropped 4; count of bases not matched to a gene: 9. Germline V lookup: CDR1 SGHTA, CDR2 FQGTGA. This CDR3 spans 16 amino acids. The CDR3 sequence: CASSLGGDRDADTQYF. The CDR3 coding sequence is TGTGCCAGCAGCTTAGGGGGTGACAGGGACGCAGATACGCAGTATTTT.

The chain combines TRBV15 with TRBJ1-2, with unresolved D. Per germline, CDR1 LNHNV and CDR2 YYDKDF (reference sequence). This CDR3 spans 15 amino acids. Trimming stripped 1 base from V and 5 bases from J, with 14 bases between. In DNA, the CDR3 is TGTGCCACCAGCAGAGCATACAGTACACTTTATGGCTACACCTTC. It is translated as CATSRAYSTLYGYTF.

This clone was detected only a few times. CDR3 region: CASTSGAEAFF. The DNA of the CDR3 is TGTGCCAGCACCAGCGGTGCTGAAGCTTTCTTT. The rearrangement joins TRBV12-3 or TRBV12-4 to TRBJ1-1; no clear D. Deletions cut 7 bases from V and 6 bases from J, with 9 bases between. The length of the CDR3 is 11 residues.

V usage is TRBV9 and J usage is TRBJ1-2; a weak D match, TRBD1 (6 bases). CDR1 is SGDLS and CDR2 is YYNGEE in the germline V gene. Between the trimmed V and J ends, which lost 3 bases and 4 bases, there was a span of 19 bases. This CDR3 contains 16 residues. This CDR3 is CASSDTPQGFGYGYTF. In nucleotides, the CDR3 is TGTGCCAGCAGCGACACCCCACAGGGATTTGGCTATGGCTACACCTTC.

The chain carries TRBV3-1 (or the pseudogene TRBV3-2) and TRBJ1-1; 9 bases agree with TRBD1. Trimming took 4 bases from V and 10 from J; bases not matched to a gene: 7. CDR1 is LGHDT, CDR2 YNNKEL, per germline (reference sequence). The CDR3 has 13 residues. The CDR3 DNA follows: TGTGCCAGCAGCCGTGGGGGACAGGGCAGAGCTTTCTTT. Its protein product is CASSRGGQGRAFF.

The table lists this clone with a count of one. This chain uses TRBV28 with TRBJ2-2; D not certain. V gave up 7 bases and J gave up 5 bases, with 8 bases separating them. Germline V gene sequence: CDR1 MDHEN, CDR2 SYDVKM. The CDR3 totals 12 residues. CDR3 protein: CASNLLTGELFF. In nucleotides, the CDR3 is TGTGCCAGCAACCTCTTAACCGGGGAGCTGTTTTTT.

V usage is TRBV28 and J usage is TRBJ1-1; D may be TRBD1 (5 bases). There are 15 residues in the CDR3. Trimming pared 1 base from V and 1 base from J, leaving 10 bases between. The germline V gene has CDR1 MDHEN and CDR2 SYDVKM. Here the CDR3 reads CASSLYGTGNTEAFF. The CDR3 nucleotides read TGTGCCAGCAGTTTATACGGGACCGGGAACACTGAAGCTTTCTTT.

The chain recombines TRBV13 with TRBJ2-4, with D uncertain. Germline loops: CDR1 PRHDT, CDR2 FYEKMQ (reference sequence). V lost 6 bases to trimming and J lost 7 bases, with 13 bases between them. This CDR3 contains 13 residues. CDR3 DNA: TGTGCCAGCAGTCCTTACCGCGGTAACATTCAGTACTTC. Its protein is CASSPYRGNIQYF. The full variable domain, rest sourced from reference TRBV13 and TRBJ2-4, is AAGVIQSPRHLIKEKRETATLKCYPIPRHDTVYWYQQGPGQDPQFLISFYEKMQSDKGSIPDRFSAQQFSDYHSELNMSSLELGDSALYFCASSPYRGNIQYFGAGTRLSVL.

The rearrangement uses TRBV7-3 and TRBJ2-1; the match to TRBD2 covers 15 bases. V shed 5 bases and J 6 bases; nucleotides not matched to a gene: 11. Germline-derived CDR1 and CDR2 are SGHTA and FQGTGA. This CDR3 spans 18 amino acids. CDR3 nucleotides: TGTGCCAGCAGCCTCAGGGGGGGACTAGCGGGAGGTGGCAATGAGCAGTTCTTC. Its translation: CASSLRGGLAGGGNEQFF.

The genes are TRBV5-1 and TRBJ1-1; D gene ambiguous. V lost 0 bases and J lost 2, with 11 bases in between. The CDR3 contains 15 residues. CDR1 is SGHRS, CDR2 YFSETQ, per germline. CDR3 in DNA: TGCGCCAGCAGCTTGGCCACGGTTGGAAACACTGAAGCTTTCTTT. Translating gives CASSLATVGNTEAFF.

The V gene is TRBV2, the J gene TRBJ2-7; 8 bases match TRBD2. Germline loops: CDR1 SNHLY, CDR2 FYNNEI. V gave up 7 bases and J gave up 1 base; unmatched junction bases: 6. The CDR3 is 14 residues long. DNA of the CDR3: TGTGCCAGCAAGCGGGGGATCTCGTCCTACGAGCAGTACTTC. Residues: CASKRGISSYEQYF.

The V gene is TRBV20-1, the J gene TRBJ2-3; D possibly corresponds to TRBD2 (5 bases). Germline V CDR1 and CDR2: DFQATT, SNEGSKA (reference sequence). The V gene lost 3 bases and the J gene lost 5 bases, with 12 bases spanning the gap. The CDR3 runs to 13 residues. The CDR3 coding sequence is TGCAGTGCTAGTGGGGAGATGGGAGATACGCAGTATTTT. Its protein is CSASGEMGDTQYF.

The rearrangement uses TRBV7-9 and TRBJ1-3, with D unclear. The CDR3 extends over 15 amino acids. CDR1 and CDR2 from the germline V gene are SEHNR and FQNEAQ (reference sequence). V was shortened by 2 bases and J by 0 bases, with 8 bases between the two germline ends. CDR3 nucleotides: TGTGCCAGCAGCTTAATAGGAGCCTCTGGAAACACCATATATTTT. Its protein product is CASSLIGASGNTIYF. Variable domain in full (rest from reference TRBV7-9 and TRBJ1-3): DTGVSQNPRHKITKRGQNVTFRCDPISEHNRLYWYRQTLGQGPEFLTYFQNEAQLEKSRLLSDRFSAERPKGSFSTLEIQRTEQGDSAMYLCASSLIGASGNTIYFGEGSWLTVV.

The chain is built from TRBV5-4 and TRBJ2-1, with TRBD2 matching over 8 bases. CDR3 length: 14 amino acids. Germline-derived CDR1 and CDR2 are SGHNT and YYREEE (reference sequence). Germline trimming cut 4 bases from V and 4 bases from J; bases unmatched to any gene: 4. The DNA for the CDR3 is TGTGCCAGCAGCCGGGAGGGGGATTACAATGAGCAGTTCTTC. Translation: CASSREGDYNEQFF.

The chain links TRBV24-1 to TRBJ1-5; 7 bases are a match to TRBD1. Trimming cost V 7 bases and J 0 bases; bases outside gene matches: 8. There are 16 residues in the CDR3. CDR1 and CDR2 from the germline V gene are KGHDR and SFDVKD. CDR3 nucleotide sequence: TGTGCCACCAGGAACGACAGGGACCATAGCAATCAGCCCCAGCATTTT. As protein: CATRNDRDHSNQPQHF.

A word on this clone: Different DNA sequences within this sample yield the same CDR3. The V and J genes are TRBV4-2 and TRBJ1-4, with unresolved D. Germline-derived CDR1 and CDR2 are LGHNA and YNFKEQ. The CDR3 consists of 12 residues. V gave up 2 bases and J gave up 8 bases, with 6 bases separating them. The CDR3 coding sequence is TGTGCCAGCAGCCAACTTGGGGAAAAACTGTTTTTT. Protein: CASSQLGEKLFF.

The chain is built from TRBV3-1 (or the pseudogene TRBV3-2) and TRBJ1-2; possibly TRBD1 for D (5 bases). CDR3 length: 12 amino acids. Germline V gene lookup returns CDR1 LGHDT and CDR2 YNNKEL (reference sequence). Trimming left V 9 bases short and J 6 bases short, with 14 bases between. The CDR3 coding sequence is TGTGCCAGTAAAAGGGAGGGGAATGGCTACACCTTC. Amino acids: CASKREGNGYTF.

Here the CDR3 reads CAWSVLKGVSSANYGYTF. CDR3 nucleotide sequence: TGTGCCTGGAGTGTACTCAAGGGCGTCAGTTCCGCTAACTATGGCTACACCTTC. The chain is built from TRBV30 and TRBJ1-2; D remains unclear. V lost 0 bases and J lost 0, with 20 bases in between. The CDR3 length is 18 residues. From germline, CDR1 is GTSNPN and CDR2 SVGIG (reference sequence).

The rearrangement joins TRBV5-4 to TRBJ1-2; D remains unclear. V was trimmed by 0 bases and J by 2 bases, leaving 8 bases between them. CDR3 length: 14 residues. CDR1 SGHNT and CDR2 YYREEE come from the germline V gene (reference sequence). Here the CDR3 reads CASSLGGENYGYTF. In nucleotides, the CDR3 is TGTGCCAGCAGCTTGGGTGGAGAGAACTATGGCTACACCTTC.

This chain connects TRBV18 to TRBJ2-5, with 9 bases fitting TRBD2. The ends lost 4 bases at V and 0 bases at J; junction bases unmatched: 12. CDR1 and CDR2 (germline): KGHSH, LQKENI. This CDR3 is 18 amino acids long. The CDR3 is CASSRLRLADSYQETQYF. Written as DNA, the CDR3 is TGTGCCAGCTCACGGCTGAGACTAGCGGACTCGTACCAAGAGACCCAGTACTTC.

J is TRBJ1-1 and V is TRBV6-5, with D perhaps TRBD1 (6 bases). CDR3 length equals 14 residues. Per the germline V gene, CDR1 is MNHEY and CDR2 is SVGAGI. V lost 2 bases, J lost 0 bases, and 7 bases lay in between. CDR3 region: CASSYQGLNTEAFF. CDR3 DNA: TGTGCCAGCAGTTACCAGGGGCTGAACACTGAAGCTTTCTTT.

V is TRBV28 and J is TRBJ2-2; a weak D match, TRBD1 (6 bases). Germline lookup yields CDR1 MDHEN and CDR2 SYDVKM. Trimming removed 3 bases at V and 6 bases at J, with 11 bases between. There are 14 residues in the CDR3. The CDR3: CASSFSGTPGELFF. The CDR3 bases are TGTGCCAGCAGTTTCTCCGGGACACCCGGGGAGCTGTTTTTT.

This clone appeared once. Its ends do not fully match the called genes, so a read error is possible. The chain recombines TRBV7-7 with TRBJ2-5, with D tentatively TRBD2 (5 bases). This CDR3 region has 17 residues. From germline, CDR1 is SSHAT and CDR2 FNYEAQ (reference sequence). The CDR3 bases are TGTGCTAGCAGCCCGCGAGGGTCATCGGCCGCATTGGAGACCCAGTACTTC. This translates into CASSPRGSSAALETQYF.

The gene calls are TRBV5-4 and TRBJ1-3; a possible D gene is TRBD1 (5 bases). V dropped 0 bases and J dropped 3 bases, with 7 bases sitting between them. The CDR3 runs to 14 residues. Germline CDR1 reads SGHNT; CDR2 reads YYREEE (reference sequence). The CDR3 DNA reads TGTGCCAGCAGCTTGGAGGGGTTTGGAAACACCATATATTTT. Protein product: CASSLEGFGNTIYF.